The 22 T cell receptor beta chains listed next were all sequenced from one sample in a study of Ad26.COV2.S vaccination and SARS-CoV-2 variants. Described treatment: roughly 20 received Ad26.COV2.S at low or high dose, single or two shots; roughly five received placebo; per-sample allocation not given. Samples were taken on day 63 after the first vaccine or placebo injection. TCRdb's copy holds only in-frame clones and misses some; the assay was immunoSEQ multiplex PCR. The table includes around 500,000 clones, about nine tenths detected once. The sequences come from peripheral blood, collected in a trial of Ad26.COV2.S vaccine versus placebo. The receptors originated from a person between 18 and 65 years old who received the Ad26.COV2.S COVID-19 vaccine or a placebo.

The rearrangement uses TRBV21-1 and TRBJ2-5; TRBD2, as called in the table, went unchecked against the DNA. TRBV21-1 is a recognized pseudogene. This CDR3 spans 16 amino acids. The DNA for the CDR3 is TGTGCCAGCCGTCGGCTAGCGGGACGCAACCAAGAGACCCAGTACTTC. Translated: CASRRLAGRNQETQYF.

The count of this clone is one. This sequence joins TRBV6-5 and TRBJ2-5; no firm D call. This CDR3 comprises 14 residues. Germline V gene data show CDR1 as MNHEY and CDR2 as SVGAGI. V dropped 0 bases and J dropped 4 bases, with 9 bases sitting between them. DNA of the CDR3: TGTGCCAGCAGTTACTCCACCTTTTTAGAGACCCAGTACTTC. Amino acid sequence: CASSYSTFLETQYF.

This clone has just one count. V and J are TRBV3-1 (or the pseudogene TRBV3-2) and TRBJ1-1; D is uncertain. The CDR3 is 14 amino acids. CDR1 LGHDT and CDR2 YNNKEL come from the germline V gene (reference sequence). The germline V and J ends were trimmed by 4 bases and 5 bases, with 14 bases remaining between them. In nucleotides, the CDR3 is TGTGCCAGCAGCCTCCCCGGGAGAGGGACTGAAGCTTTCTTT. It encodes CASSLPGRGTEAFF.

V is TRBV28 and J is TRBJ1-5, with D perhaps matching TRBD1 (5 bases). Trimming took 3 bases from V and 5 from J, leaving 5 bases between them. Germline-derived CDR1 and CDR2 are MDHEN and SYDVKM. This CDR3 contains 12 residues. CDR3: CASSFRDQPQHF. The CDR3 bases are TGTGCCAGCAGTTTCAGGGATCAGCCCCAGCATTTT.

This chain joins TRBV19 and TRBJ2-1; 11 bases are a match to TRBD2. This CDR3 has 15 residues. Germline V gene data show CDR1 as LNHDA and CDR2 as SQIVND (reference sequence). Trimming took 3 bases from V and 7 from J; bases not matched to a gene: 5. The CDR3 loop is CASSILAGGGNEQFF. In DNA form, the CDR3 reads TGTGCCAGTAGTATTCTAGCGGGAGGAGGTAATGAGCAGTTCTTC.

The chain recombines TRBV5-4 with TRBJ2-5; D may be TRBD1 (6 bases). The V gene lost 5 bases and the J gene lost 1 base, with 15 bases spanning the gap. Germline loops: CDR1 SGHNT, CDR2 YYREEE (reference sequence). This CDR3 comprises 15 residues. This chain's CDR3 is CASSFEQGSQETQYF. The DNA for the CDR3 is TGTGCCAGCAGTTTTGAACAGGGTAGCCAAGAGACCCAGTACTTC.

The CDR3 DNA sequence: TGTGCCAGCAGCAATCAGTACCAAGAGACCCAGTACTTC. Translating it yields CASSNQYQETQYF. The genes are TRBV7-9 and TRBJ2-5, with no clear D. The CDR3 runs 13 residues. CDR1 and CDR2 from the germline V gene are SEHNR and FQNEAQ (reference sequence). Trimming removed 5 bases at V and 0 bases at J, with 7 bases between.

The CDR3 nucleotides are TGTGCCAGAAGCTTGGCACTTCGGCGGGAGGGCCGAGAGACCCAGTACTTC. As protein: CARSLALRREGRETQYF. V gene TRBV5-3 combines with J gene TRBJ2-5; the match to TRBD2 covers 9 bases. TRBV5-3 is reported as an ORF; its role is uncertain. V shed 0 bases and J 4 bases; nucleotides not matched to a gene: 10. CDR3 length: 17 amino acids.

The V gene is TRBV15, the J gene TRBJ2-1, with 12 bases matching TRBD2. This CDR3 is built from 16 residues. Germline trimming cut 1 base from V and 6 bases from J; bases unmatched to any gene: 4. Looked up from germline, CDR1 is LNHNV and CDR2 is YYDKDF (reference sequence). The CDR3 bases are TGTGCCACCAGCAGAGGGCGACTAGCGGGGGCCAATGAGCAGTTCTTC. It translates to CATSRGRLAGANEQFF.

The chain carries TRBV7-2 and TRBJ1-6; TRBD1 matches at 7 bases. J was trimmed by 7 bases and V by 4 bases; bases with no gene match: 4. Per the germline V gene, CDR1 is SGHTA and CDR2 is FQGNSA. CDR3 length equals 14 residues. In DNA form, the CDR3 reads TGTGCCAGCAGCTACGACAGGGTCAATTCACCCCTCCACTTT. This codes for CASSYDRVNSPLHF.

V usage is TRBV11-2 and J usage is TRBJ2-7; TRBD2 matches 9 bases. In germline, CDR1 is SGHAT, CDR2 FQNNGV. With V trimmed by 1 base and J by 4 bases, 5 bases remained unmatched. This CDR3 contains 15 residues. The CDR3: CASSLGSGRMYEQYF. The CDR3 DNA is TGTGCCAGCAGCTTAGGGAGCGGGAGGATGTACGAGCAGTACTTC. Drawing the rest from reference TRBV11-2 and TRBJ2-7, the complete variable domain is EAGVAQSPRYKIIEKRQSVAFWCNPISGHATLYWYQQILGQGPKLLIQFQNNGVVDDSQLPKDRFSAERLKGVDSTLKIQPAKLEDSAVYLCASSLGSGRMYEQYFGPGTRLTVT.

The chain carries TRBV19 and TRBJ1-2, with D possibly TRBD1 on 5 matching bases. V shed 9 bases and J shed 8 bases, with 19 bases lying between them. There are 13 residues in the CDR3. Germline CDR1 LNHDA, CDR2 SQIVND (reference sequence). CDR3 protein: CASNLRDSRGYTF. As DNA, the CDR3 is TGTGCCAGCAATCTGCGGGACTCGCGAGGCTACACCTTC.

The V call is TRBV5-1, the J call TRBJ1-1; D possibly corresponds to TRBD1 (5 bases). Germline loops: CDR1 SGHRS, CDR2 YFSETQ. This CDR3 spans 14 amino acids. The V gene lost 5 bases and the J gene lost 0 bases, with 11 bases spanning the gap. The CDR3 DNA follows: TGCGCCAGCAGTTCAGGGATTCTGAACACTGAAGCTTTCTTT. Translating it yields CASSSGILNTEAFF.

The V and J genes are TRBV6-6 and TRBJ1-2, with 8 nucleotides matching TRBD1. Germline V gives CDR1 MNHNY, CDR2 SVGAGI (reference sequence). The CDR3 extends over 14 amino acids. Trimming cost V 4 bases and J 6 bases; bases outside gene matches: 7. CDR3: CASSSTGGNHGYTF. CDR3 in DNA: TGTGCCAGCAGTTCAACAGGGGGGAATCATGGCTACACCTTC.

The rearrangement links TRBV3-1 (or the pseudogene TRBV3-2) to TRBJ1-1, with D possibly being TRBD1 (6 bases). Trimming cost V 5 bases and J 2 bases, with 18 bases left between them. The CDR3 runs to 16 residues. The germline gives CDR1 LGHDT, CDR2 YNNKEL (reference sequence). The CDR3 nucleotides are TGTGCCAGCAGCTCATACACCGGGACACCTAACACTGAAGCTTTCTTT. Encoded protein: CASSSYTGTPNTEAFF.

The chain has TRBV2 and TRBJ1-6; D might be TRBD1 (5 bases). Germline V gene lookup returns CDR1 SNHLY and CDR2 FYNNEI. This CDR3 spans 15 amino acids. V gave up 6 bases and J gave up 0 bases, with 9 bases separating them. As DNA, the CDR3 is TGTGCCAGCAGCGGGACTAGCTCCTATAATTCACCCCTCCACTTT. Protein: CASSGTSSYNSPLHF.

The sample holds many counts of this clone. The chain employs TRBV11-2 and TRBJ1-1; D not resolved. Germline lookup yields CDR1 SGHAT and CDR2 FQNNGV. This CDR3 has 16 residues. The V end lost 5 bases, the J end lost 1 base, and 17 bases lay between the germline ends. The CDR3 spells CASSLRFGVSNTEAFF. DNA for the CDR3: TGTGCCAGCAGCCTCCGGTTTGGGGTCTCGAACACTGAAGCTTTCTTT. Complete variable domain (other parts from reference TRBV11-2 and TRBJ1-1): EAGVAQSPRYKIIEKRQSVAFWCNPISGHATLYWYQQILGQGPKLLIQFQNNGVVDDSQLPKDRFSAERLKGVDSTLKIQPAKLEDSAVYLCASSLRFGVSNTEAFFGQGTRLTVV.

The CDR3 DNA follows: TGTGCCAGCAGGGAGACAGGGGGCGTTAGCTACACCTTC. As protein: CASRETGGVSYTF. The V gene is TRBV2, the J gene TRBJ1-2; 10 bases match TRBD1. The CDR3 runs to 13 residues. Per germline, CDR1 SNHLY and CDR2 FYNNEI. Unmatched junction bases numbered 7, after V lost 6 bases and J lost 9 bases.

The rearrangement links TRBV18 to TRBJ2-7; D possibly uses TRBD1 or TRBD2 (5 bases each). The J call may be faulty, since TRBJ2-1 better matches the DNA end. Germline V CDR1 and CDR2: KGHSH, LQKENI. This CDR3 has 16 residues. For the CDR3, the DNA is TGTGCCAGCTCACCACTGCTTGCTGGGGGAAGGAATGAGCAGTTCTTC. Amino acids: CASSPLLAGGRNEQFF.

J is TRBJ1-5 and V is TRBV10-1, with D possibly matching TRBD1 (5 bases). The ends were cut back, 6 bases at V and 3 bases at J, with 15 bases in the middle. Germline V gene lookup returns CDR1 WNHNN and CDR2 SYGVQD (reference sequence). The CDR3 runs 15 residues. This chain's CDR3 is CASSQWEGNNQPQHF. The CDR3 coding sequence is TGCGCCAGCAGCCAATGGGAGGGGAACAATCAGCCCCAGCATTTT.

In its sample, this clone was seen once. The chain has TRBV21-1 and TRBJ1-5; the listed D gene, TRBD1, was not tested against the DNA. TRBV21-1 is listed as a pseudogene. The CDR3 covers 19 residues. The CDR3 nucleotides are TGTGCCAGCAGCAAAGCGGGGAGACAGGACCCCCTATTTAATCAGCCCCAGCATTTT. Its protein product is CASSKAGRQDPLFNQPQHF.

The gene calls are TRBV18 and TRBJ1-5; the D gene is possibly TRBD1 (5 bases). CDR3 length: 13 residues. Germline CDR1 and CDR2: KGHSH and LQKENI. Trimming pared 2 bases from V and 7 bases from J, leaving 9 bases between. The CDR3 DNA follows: TGTGCCAGCTCACCAGGGGAGGGGCAGCCCCAGCATTTT. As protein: CASSPGEGQPQHF.